This TCR beta chain was sequenced during a study of early T cells in non-severe SARS-CoV-2 infection. About the research overall: Chains were not paired, and sequencing was done on bulk RNA from unsorted whole blood. Broader study findings: Database matching using VDJdb favored anti-spike CD8 responses, with private and CD4 specificities left missing.

Losses at the gene ends were 8 bases for V and 6 bases for J; bases not matched to a gene: 11. Germline V gene data show CDR1 as LGHDT and CDR2 as YNNKEL (reference sequence). The CDR3 length is 15 residues. Points on this clonotype: The target antigen is unknown.

Unique molecular identifier tags were affixed to discrete cDNA molecules. TCRdb re-analysed the 5' RACE reads in MiXCR, keeping a single row per CDR3 protein. The sample yields about 60,000 distinct CDR3 sequences, approximately 10% seen once. This TCR came from an adult who was a healthcare worker with PCR-confirmed SARS-CoV-2 infection or an uninfected control (not recorded which). V gene TRBV3-1 combines with J gene TRBJ2-2; 8 bases map to TRBD1. The sequenced sample consisted of whole blood. The CDR3 DNA reads TGTGCCAGCGCGGGGACAGGCAATCTTCCCGGGGAGCTGTTTTTT. As protein: CASAGTGNLPGELFF.